Shown below are 3 T cell receptor beta chains from a single sample sequenced in a study of T cells in Graves' hyperthyroidism and ophthalmopathy. Researchers took RNA transcripts and amplified the TCR beta CDR3 regions from them. When the TCR CDR3 underwent first-round RT-PCR, the HTBI primer set was used. TCRdb reanalysed the multiplex PCR reads using MiXCR and keeps one entry per CDR3 protein. Of about 760,000 distinct CDR3 sequences in the sample, 30% to 40% were seen once. Sequenced material: blood. The receptor source for this set is a woman aged 40 to 55 with Graves' hyperthyroidism.

This clonotype was seen at least ten times. The junction departs from the called germline gene at one end, perhaps through a read error. The rearrangement joins TRBV7-7 to TRBJ2-5; possible D gene TRBD1, 6 bases. CDR1 SSHAT and CDR2 FNYEAQ come from the germline V gene (reference sequence). The CDR3 runs to 14 residues. CDR3 in amino acids: CASSSAGVQETQYF. Written as DNA, the CDR3 is TGTGCTAGCAGCTCAGCAGGGGTCCAAGAGACCCAGTACTTC.

The chain uses TRBV6-5 and TRBJ2-7; the D is unclear. The germline CDR1 and CDR2 sequences are MNHEY and SVGAGI. Trimming removed 5 bases at V and 7 bases at J, with 18 bases between. The CDR3 is 14 residues long. The CDR3 nucleotides read TGTGCCAGCAGTCGAGTTGAGTTTTGGTCTGAGCAGTACTTC. Translated, it gives CASSRVEFWSEQYF.

This clonotype was seen a handful of times. J is TRBJ2-7 and V is TRBV20-1; 8 bases map to TRBD2. Germline V gene lookup returns CDR1 DFQATT and CDR2 SNEGSKA (reference sequence). The CDR3 runs to 16 residues. Trimming removed 0 bases from V and 3 bases from J; junction bases left unmatched: 10. Here the CDR3 DNA reads TGCAGTGCTAGAGACGTCGGGAGGGATGACCTCTACGAGCAGTACTTC. Translation gives CSARDVGRDDLYEQYF.